Below, 26 T cell receptor beta chains from the same sample are listed, as sequenced in a study of T cell repertoires in cytomegalovirus infection. Which antigens these TCRs recognize remains unknown. TCRdb processed the reads anew with MiXCR; each CDR3 protein has one entry. The sample has approximately 500,000 distinct CDR3 sequences; more than 30% are singletons. The sequenced sample was cultured PBMCs, obtained from culture after CMV antigen stimulation. The origin of the receptors is a human donor in good health (CMV status not recorded). Some clones in this sample may be carry-over from other donors' samples.

The gene calls are TRBV12-3 or TRBV12-4 and TRBJ2-2, with a weak D call TRBD2 (7 bases). The CDR3 covers 15 residues. The V gene lost 6 bases and the J gene lost 5 bases, with 16 bases spanning the gap. The CDR3 DNA sequence: TGTGCCAGCAGACCCTCAGGGGAGGGTACCGGGGAGCTGTTTTTT. Translating gives CASRPSGEGTGELFF.

V and J are TRBV19 and TRBJ1-5, with D tentatively TRBD1 (6 bases). The CDR3 runs to 15 residues. Looked up from germline, CDR1 is LNHDA and CDR2 is SQIVND (reference sequence). Trimming left V 8 bases short and J 1 base short, with 15 bases between. CDR3 bases: TGTGCCAGTCACCCACAGGGAGGAAGCAATCAGCCCCAGCATTTT. The encoded protein is CASHPQGGSNQPQHF.

The chain joins TRBV4-1 to TRBJ1-2; no reliable D call. The CDR3 extends over 17 amino acids. Trimming took 4 bases from V and 1 from J, leaving 19 bases between them. The V gene's germline CDR1 is MGHRA and CDR2 YSYEKL. CDR3 sequence (DNA): TGCGCCAGCAGCCCCCTAGTCTGGGGAACCGATAACTATGGCTACACCTTC. Protein sequence: CASSPLVWGTDNYGYTF.

This clonotype turned up a few times. The chain uses TRBV20-1 and TRBJ2-3; D could derive from TRBD1 or TRBD2 (5 bases each). V was trimmed by 7 bases and J by 1 base, leaving 18 bases between them. Germline loops: CDR1 DFQATT, CDR2 SNEGSKA (reference sequence). This CDR3 has 15 residues. The CDR3 sequence is CSVPTPGPGTDTQYF. The DNA for the CDR3 is TGCAGTGTCCCAACCCCGGGACCCGGCACAGATACGCAGTATTTT.

This clonotype appeared a few times. V and J are TRBV20-1 and TRBJ1-2, with 12 bases identical to TRBD1. Germline values: CDR1 DFQATT, CDR2 SNEGSKA (reference sequence). The CDR3 is 13 residues long. V dropped 5 bases and J dropped 8; count of bases not matched to a gene: 6. For the CDR3, the DNA is TGCAGTGCTTCCGGGACAGGGGGCGAAGGCTACACCTTC. Translated, it gives CSASGTGGEGYTF.

This clonotype was picked up many times. The chain combines TRBV4-2 with TRBJ2-3, with a weak D call TRBD1 (5 bases). The CDR3 is 19 amino acids. CDR1 and CDR2 (germline): LGHNA, YNFKEQ. Trimming pared 3 bases from V and 3 bases from J, leaving 25 bases between. The CDR3 nucleotides read TGTGCCAGCAGCCAGGACAACCCCGGGTCTTTATCAGGTACAGATACGCAGTATTTT. Encoded protein: CASSQDNPGSLSGTDTQYF.

The V and J genes are TRBV28 and TRBJ2-7; the D gene is possibly TRBD1 (5 bases). This CDR3 contains 13 residues. Per the germline V gene, CDR1 is MDHEN and CDR2 is SYDVKM. V was clipped by 2 bases and J by 2 bases, with 7 bases between them. The CDR3 bases are TGTGCCAGCAGTTTACCAGGGACCTACGAGCAGTACGTC. Its protein product is CASSLPGTYEQYV.

The chain uses TRBV7-6 and TRBJ2-7; 10 bases line up with TRBD2. V shed 5 bases and J 4 bases; nucleotides not matched to a gene: 8. Germline CDR1 SGHVS, CDR2 FNYEAQ. The CDR3 loop spans 15 amino acids. The CDR3 here is CASSPSLAGVYEQYF. The CDR3, as DNA: TGTGCCAGCAGCCCTTCGCTAGCGGGAGTATACGAGCAGTACTTC.

This clonotype was seen ten or more times. This chain joins TRBV7-2 and TRBJ1-2; 9 positions agree with TRBD1. Trimming removed 3 bases from V and 3 bases from J; junction bases left unmatched: 8. CDR1 SGHTA and CDR2 FQGNSA come from the germline V gene. This CDR3 comprises 16 residues. The CDR3 here is CASSFVTGGLDYGYTF. The CDR3 DNA follows: TGTGCCAGCAGCTTTGTAACAGGGGGCTTGGACTATGGCTACACCTTC.

This chain connects TRBV4-3 to TRBJ2-2; D ambiguous. This CDR3 spans 16 amino acids. V was clipped by 0 bases and J by 4 bases, with 12 bases between them. Germline loops: CDR1 LGHNA, CDR2 YSLEER. CDR3 DNA: TGCGCCAGCAGCCAAGATCTAGGGCTAGTCACCGGGGAGCTGTTTTTT. Translating it yields CASSQDLGLVTGELFF.

The chain carries TRBV6-2 or TRBV6-3 and TRBJ2-7; TRBD1 is a possible D gene (5 bases). The germline V gene encodes CDR1 MNHEY and CDR2 SVGEGT. The CDR3 is 13 amino acids. Trimming removed 8 bases from V and 2 bases from J, with 13 bases in between. As DNA, the CDR3 is TGTGCCAGCGGTGACAGATCCCCCTACGAGCAGTACTTC. This gives the protein CASGDRSPYEQYF.

This chain links TRBV27 with TRBJ1-5, with 7 positions matching TRBD1. Germline assignment: CDR1 MNHEY and CDR2 SMNVEV (reference sequence). The CDR3 runs to 16 residues. The V gene end was trimmed by 3 bases and the J gene end by 6 bases; junction bases not matched to a gene: 11. The DNA of the CDR3 is TGTGCCAGCAGTTTCTCAAGCCGACAGGGACTTCAGCCCCAGCATTTT. This codes for CASSFSSRQGLQPQHF.

V usage is TRBV20-1 and J usage is TRBJ2-7; 11 bases match TRBD2. The trim removed 3 bases at V and 7 bases at J, leaving 8 bases unmatched. Germline CDR1 reads DFQATT; CDR2 reads SNEGSKA (reference sequence). CDR3 length: 14 amino acids. The CDR3 DNA sequence: TGCAGTGCTAGGACTAGCGGGGCCACGGAAGAGCAGTACTTC. It encodes CSARTSGATEEQYF.

The CDR3: CASSLRSTSWSGTDTQYF. Here the CDR3 DNA reads TGTGCCAGCAGTCTCCGATCGACTAGCTGGAGTGGCACAGATACGCAGTATTTT. This rearrangement joins TRBV12-3 or TRBV12-4 to TRBJ2-3; 7 nucleotides align to TRBD2. The CDR3 spans 18 residues. V shed 5 bases and J 1 base; nucleotides not matched to a gene: 15.

V is TRBV27 and J is TRBJ2-7, with 10 bases fitting TRBD2. J lost 0 bases, V lost 6 bases, and 5 bases had no gene match. The length of the CDR3 is 15 residues. Germline values: CDR1 MNHEY, CDR2 SMNVEV (reference sequence). CDR3 amino acids: CASSPTSGSSYEQYV. The CDR3 region has the DNA TGTGCCAGCAGCCCGACTAGCGGGTCCTCCTACGAGCAGTACGTC.

This clonotype has more than one count but fewer than ten. This rearrangement joins TRBV28 to TRBJ2-4; 9 positions agree with TRBD1. This CDR3 has 17 residues. Trimming removed 2 bases from V and 5 bases from J; junction bases left unmatched: 10. CDR1 MDHEN and CDR2 SYDVKM come from the germline V gene. Here the CDR3 reads CASSLRTGASLQNIQYF. As DNA, the CDR3 is TGTGCCAGCAGTTTAAGGACAGGGGCCTCACTCCAAAACATTCAGTACTTC.

This chain connects TRBV27 to TRBJ1-2, with D possibly TRBD1 on 5 matching bases. CDR1 MNHEY and CDR2 SMNVEV come from the germline V gene (reference sequence). V lost 3 bases to trimming and J lost 3 bases, with 11 bases between them. The CDR3 loop spans 14 amino acids. CDR3: CASSFQGGHYGYTF. The CDR3 DNA reads as TGTGCCAGCAGTTTTCAGGGAGGTCACTATGGCTACACCTTC.

V is TRBV9 and J is TRBJ2-7, with D possibly matching TRBD1 (5 bases). V gave up 0 bases and J gave up 4 bases, with 14 bases separating them. Germline lookup yields CDR1 SGDLS and CDR2 YYNGEE. This CDR3 spans 15 amino acids. This chain's CDR3 is CASSVGPGKGYEQYF. DNA of the CDR3: TGTGCCAGCAGCGTAGGACCAGGGAAGGGATACGAGCAGTACTTC.

The chain couples TRBV14 to TRBJ2-1; tentatively, D is TRBD2 (6 bases). The germline CDR1 and CDR2 sequences are SGHDN and FVKESK. V was clipped by 3 bases and J by 5 bases, with 14 bases between them. The CDR3 covers 15 residues. The DNA of the CDR3 is TGTGCCAGCAGCCAGGGACTCAGGAAAAACAATGAGCAGTTCTTC. Amino acid sequence: CASSQGLRKNNEQFF.

This clonotype was seen a handful of times. This CDR3 is CASMSSWTQPQHF. The DNA for the CDR3 is TGTGCCAGTATGAGTAGTTGGACGCAGCCCCAGCATTTT. The chain recombines TRBV19 with TRBJ1-5; no clear D. This CDR3 is built from 13 residues. Germline CDR1 LNHDA, CDR2 SQIVND (reference sequence). V was clipped by 7 bases and J by 7 bases, with 14 bases between them.

This clonotype showed up many times. The gene calls are TRBV7-6 and TRBJ2-7, with TRBD1 matching over 7 bases. J gave up 0 bases and V 5 bases, and 16 bases lay outside the gene matches. This CDR3 is 18 amino acids long. The germline gives CDR1 SGHVS, CDR2 FNYEAQ. CDR3 DNA sequence: TGTGCCAGCAGCCACCCCAGGGGGAGCGTGTCGAGCTCCTACGAGCAGTACTTC. Its protein is CASSHPRGSVSSSYEQYF.

Of note for this clonotype: A much more abundant neighbour one base away suggests this may be a read error. The chain links TRBV7-6 to TRBJ2-1; 12 bases are shared with TRBD2. V shed 2 bases, J shed 2 bases, and the junction held 7 bases outside the gene matches. CDR3 length equals 18 residues. Germline lookup yields CDR1 SGHVS and CDR2 FNYEAQ. CDR3 loop: CASSLYGTSGSTYNEQFF. The CDR3 DNA reads as TGTGCCAGCAGCTTATATGGGACTAGCGGGTCAACCTACAATGAGCAGTTCTTC.

In this sample, this clonotype turned up a few times. The chain links TRBV28 to TRBJ2-6; D unclear. CDR3 length: 15 residues. Germline CDR1 and CDR2: MDHEN and SYDVKM. Trimming pared 3 bases from V and 0 bases from J, leaving 6 bases between. The CDR3 region is CASSFGPSGANVLTF. As DNA, the CDR3 is TGTGCCAGCAGTTTCGGACCCTCTGGGGCCAACGTCCTGACTTTC.

This clonotype turned up a few times. The chain combines TRBV11-2 with TRBJ2-1; the D gene is possibly TRBD1 (6 bases). The germline CDR1 and CDR2 sequences are SGHAT and FQNNGV. The CDR3 extends over 15 amino acids. V lost 5 bases, J lost 5 bases, and 16 bases lay in between. The CDR3: CASSKIKDRNNEQFF. The CDR3 DNA follows: TGTGCCAGCAGCAAGATAAAGGACAGAAACAATGAGCAGTTCTTC.

The chain uses TRBV7-2 and TRBJ2-5, with TRBD1 matching 9 bases. The length of the CDR3 is 14 residues. Germline-derived CDR1 and CDR2 are SGHTA and FQGNSA. V trimming: 4 bases; J trimming: 4 bases; junction bases outside the gene matches: 4. The CDR3 coding sequence is TGTGCCAGCAGCTCGGGGACAGGGCTAGAGACCCAGTACTTC. Translated: CASSSGTGLETQYF.

This chain links TRBV19 with TRBJ2-7; maybe TRBD2 (5 bases). V gave up 1 base and J gave up 5 bases, with 12 bases separating them. CDR1 and CDR2 from the germline V gene are LNHDA and SQIVND (reference sequence). The CDR3 length is 14 residues. CDR3 nucleotides: TGTGCCAGTAGTATAGGCGGCGGGCGCGACGAGCAGTACTTC. Its translation is CASSIGGGRDEQYF.